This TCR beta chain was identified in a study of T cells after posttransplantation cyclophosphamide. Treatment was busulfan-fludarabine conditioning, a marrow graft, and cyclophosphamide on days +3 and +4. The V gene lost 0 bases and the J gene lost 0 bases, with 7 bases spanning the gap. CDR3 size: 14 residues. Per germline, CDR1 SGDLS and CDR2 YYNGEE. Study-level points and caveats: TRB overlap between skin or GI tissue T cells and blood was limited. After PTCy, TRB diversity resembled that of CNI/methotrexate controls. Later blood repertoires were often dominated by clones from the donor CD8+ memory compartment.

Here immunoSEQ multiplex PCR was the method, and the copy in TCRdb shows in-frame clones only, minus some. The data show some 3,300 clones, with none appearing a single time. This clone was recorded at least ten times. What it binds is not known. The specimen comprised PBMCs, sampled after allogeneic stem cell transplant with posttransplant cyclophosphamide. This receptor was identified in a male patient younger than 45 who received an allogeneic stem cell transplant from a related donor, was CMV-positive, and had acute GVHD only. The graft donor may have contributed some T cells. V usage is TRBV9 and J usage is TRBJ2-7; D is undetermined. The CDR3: CASSVVPSSYEQYF. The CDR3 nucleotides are TGTGCCAGCAGCGTAGTTCCCAGCTCCTACGAGCAGTACTTC.